This T cell receptor beta chain was captured in a study of T cell clones after liver transplantation. Study in general: At least one year of complete immunosuppression withdrawal without enzymes over twice normal defined tolerance.

The CDR3 loop spans 10 amino acids. Trimming removed 6 bases from V and 5 bases from J, with 7 bases in between. CDR1 DFQATT and CDR2 SNEGSKA come from the germline V gene (reference sequence). Regarding the study as a whole: Compared with third party-reactive sequences, donor-reactive ones declined more, independent of withdrawal success.

Sequencing used immunoSEQ multiplex PCR; TCRdb keeps in-frame clones, though not all of them. The sample holds roughly 18,000 clones, 80% to 90% seen once. About this clone: Its specificity is unknown.

The sequencing here drew on CD8+ T cells from blood, taken around 45 months after liver transplant. The TCR originated in a human patient who received a liver transplant. Some T cells may be supplied by the graft donor. The chain joins TRBV20-1 to TRBJ1-2; D is uncertain. CDR3 in amino acids: CSARQYGYTF. The DNA of the CDR3 is TGCAGTGCCCGACAATATGGCTACACCTTC.